The clone carrying this TCR beta chain is a singleton in its sample. The sample comes from a study of blood T cell repertoires in COVID-19. The overall study: PBMCs, B-cell-depleted T cells, or T cells were the source of the cDNA or gDNA that made up the material.

Assay used: immunoSEQ multiplex PCR; TCRdb lists only in-frame clones, some missing. Of about 330,000 clones listed, about 92% are singletons. Donors were grouped by their self-reported clinical history. Two consecutive negative NP/OP PCR tests, clearance, or resolved symptoms defined Cohort 3 recovery. V shed 0 bases, J shed 7 bases, and the junction held 5 bases outside the gene matches. The germline V gene encodes CDR1 SGDLS and CDR2 YYNGEE. The CDR3 covers 15 residues. The material sequenced was PBMCs or T cells enriched from blood (not recorded which). The clonotype comes from a woman younger than 45 who had recovered from COVID-19. The chain is built from TRBV9 and TRBJ2-7; 12 positions agree with TRBD2. The CDR3 coding sequence is TGTGCCAGCAGCGTAGGACTAGCGGGAGCTGGGGAGCAGTACTTC. The encoded protein is CASSVGLAGAGEQYF.